Described below is a single T cell receptor (beta chain) sequence and its context. The target antigen is unknown. These data belong to a study of cytomegalovirus exposure and HLA in healthy donors. Study findings and constraints: According to the study, about 180 TCR beta chains were cytomegalovirus-associated. Later, TCR association rates were found to vary by HLA locus, highest for DRB1 and lowest for HLA-C. The study dropped some indistinguishable V segments, TRBV6-2 and TRBV6-3 among them.

The study ran its PCR with 60 Vbeta and 13 Jbeta primers. Repertoires were generated with immunoSEQ multiplex PCR, while TCRdb's copy carries only in-frame clones and drops some. The table for this sample gives under 85,000 clones. Germline V gene data show CDR1 as SQVTM and CDR2 as ANQGSEA. The CDR3 contains 12 residues. Trimming cost V 7 bases and J 0 bases, with 9 bases left between them. Sequencing was carried out using PBMCs. This TCR derives from a boy younger than 18 in good health and CMV-seronegative. The V gene is TRBV29-1, the J gene TRBJ1-1; D might be TRBD1 (5 bases). CDR3 amino acids: CSAGQLNTEAFF. The CDR3 nucleotides read TGCAGCGCCGGACAACTGAACACTGAAGCTTTCTTT.